The entry below gives a single TCR beta chain sequence along with its context. This sample was included in a study of T cell responses to AZD1222 COVID-19 vaccine. Data came from immunoSEQ multiplex PCR; TCRdb stores just in-frame clones and leaves some out. The sample has about 84,000 clones, about nine tenths seen once. This CDR3 spans 19 amino acids. Trimming took 2 bases from V and 2 from J, leaving 23 bases between them. Germline V CDR1 and CDR2: MNHEY, SMNVEV (reference sequence). This chain connects TRBV27 to TRBJ2-3; tentative D call: TRBD2 (6 bases). The TCR originated in an adult who received the AZD1222 COVID-19 vaccine. The sequencing used peripheral blood, collected 28 days after the second AZD1222 dose. The chain's CDR3 is CASSLTPLGLARYTDTQYF. CDR3 bases: TGTGCCAGCAGTTTAACTCCTTTGGGGCTAGCGAGATACACAGATACGCAGTATTTT.